A single sample gave rise to the 12 T cell receptor beta chains below, sequenced in a study of blood T cell repertoires in COVID-19. Measured with immunoSEQ multiplex PCR; TCRdb has only the in-frame clones, and not every one. The sample lists roughly 200,000 clones, roughly 85% occurring once. The material sequenced was peripheral blood. The receptor set was obtained from a woman in her sixties or seventies with acute or convalescent COVID-19.

The chain carries TRBV7-3 and TRBJ2-1; 9 bases map to TRBD1. CDR3 size: 15 residues. V trimming: 5 bases; J trimming: 2 bases; junction bases outside the gene matches: 4. CDR1 is SGHTA and CDR2 is FQGTGA in the germline V gene. The CDR3 nucleotides read TGTGCCAGCAGCAGGACAGGGGCCCCCTACAATGAGCAGTTCTTC. Protein sequence: CASSRTGAPYNEQFF.

This clone was recorded a few times. The J gene is TRBJ1-1, the V gene TRBV18, with 9 bases that match TRBD1. The CDR3 runs 15 residues. CDR1 and CDR2 from the germline V gene are KGHSH and LQKENI. J gave up 2 bases and V 5 bases, and 6 bases lay outside the gene matches. The CDR3 DNA sequence: TGTGCCAGCTCATGGCCGGGACAGGGTAACACTGAAGCTTTCTTT. Protein product: CASSWPGQGNTEAFF.

The chain uses TRBV3-1 (or the pseudogene TRBV3-2) and TRBJ1-1, with D maybe TRBD1 (6 bases). Trimming left V 1 base short and J 1 base short, with 13 bases between. The CDR3 contains 16 residues. From germline, CDR1 is LGHDT and CDR2 YNNKEL (reference sequence). For the CDR3, the DNA is TGTGCCAGCAGCCAAGTAGGGGGGGTAGAGAACACTGAAGCTTTCTTT. Its translation is CASSQVGGVENTEAFF.

The chain couples TRBV11-3 to TRBJ1-1, with 8 bases identical to TRBD1. CDR1 and CDR2 (germline): SGHNT, YENEEA. This CDR3 is built from 13 residues. The ends lost 8 bases at V and 6 bases at J; junction bases unmatched: 8. The CDR3 is CASAQGERSEAFF. The DNA for the CDR3 is TGTGCCAGCGCACAGGGGGAAAGGTCTGAAGCTTTCTTT. Drawing the rest from reference TRBV11-3 and TRBJ1-1, the complete variable domain is EAGVVQSPRYKIIEKKQPVAFWCNPISGHNTLYWYLQNLGQGPELLIRYENEEAVDDSQLPKDRFSAERLKGVDSTLKIQPAELGDSAVYLCASAQGERSEAFFGQGTRLTVV.

Comment on this clone: The junction and the germline gene differ at one end; a read error may be behind it. The V and J genes are TRBV6-4 and TRBJ1-1; the D gene is possibly TRBD1 (6 bases). Germline loops: CDR1 MRHNA, CDR2 SNTAGT. The CDR3 has 15 amino acids. CDR3 DNA: TGTGTCAGCAGTGACTGGACAGACGTGGACACTGAAGCTTTCTTT. This sequence encodes CVSSDWTDVDTEAFF.

The rearrangement uses TRBV5-1 and TRBJ2-3; TRBD1 matches 7 bases. CDR1 and CDR2 from the germline V gene are SGHRS and YFSETQ. The CDR3 sequence is 14 residues long. The ends lost 4 bases at V and 0 bases at J; junction bases unmatched: 2. The CDR3 DNA is TGCGCCAGCAGCGGGGACAGCAGCACAGATACGCAGTATTTT. Translation: CASSGDSSTDTQYF. The whole variable domain, remainder taken from reference TRBV5-1 and TRBJ2-3, is KAGVTQTPRYLIKTRGQQVTLSCSPISGHRSVSWYQQTPGQGLQFLFEYFSETQRNKGNFPGRFSGRQFSNSRSEMNVSTLELGDSALYLCASSGDSSTDTQYFGPGTRLTVL.

The chain joins TRBV11-2 to TRBJ1-1, with D perhaps TRBD1 (5 bases). In germline, CDR1 is SGHAT, CDR2 FQNNGV. The V end was cut by 6 bases, the J end by 2 bases, with 13 bases between. CDR3 length: 14 amino acids. Here the CDR3 DNA reads TGTGCCAGCAGTCAGATACAGGCCAACACTGAAGCTTTCTTT. It is translated as CASSQIQANTEAFF.

The sample holds one count of this clone. The rearrangement joins TRBV5-1 to TRBJ2-5; 11 bases agree with TRBD2. V lost 0 bases and J lost 4; bases outside the gene matches: 8. The CDR3 has 17 residues. CDR1 SGHRS and CDR2 YFSETQ come from the germline V gene. For the CDR3, the DNA is TGCGCCAGCAGCTTGGGAACTAGCGGGAGTATGAGAGAGACCCAGTACTTC. This gives the protein CASSLGTSGSMRETQYF.

The V gene is TRBV6-1, the J gene TRBJ1-3; TRBD1 aligns across 8 bases. J was trimmed by 0 bases and V by 4 bases; bases with no gene match: 5. This CDR3 has 16 amino acids. CDR1 is MNHNS, CDR2 SASEGT, per germline. CDR3 nucleotide sequence: TGTGCCAGCAGTGCCCGGACAGGGAGCTCTGGAAACACCATATATTTT. It codes for CASSARTGSSGNTIYF.

The J gene is TRBJ1-4, the V gene TRBV29-1; 7 bases align to TRBD1. From germline, CDR1 is SQVTM and CDR2 ANQGSEA. J lost 0 bases, V lost 4 bases, and 5 bases had no gene match. The CDR3 loop spans 15 amino acids. CDR3 DNA sequence: TGCAGCGTTGCGGGCGGACAGGCAACTAATGAAAAACTGTTTTTT. Translating it yields CSVAGGQATNEKLFF.

The rearrangement uses TRBV19 and TRBJ2-7, with TRBD2 matching over 11 bases. Unmatched junction bases numbered 1, after V lost 6 bases and J lost 3 bases. The CDR3 is 13 amino acids. CDR1 is LNHDA, CDR2 SQIVND, per germline (reference sequence). The CDR3 DNA is TGTGCCAGTAGGACTAGCGGGAACTACGAGCAGTACTTC. Protein product: CASRTSGNYEQYF.

The chain combines TRBV7-3 with TRBJ1-2; 10 positions agree with TRBD1. The ends lost 4 bases at V and 0 bases at J; junction bases unmatched: 5. Germline values: CDR1 SGHTA, CDR2 FQGTGA. The CDR3 is 16 residues long. This chain's CDR3 is CASSSGQGTANYGYTF. CDR3 coding DNA: TGTGCCAGCAGCTCGGGACAGGGGACCGCTAACTATGGCTACACCTTC.